What follows are 14 T cell receptor beta chains derived from one specimen sequenced in a study of immune evolution from preneoplasia to lung adenocarcinoma. Profiled with immunoSEQ multiplex PCR; TCRdb holds only in-frame clones, not every one. The sample comprises 9,500 to 10,000 clones, 88% of which are singletons, and just under 3% rests with the top ten. Sequencing used FFPE invasive lung adenocarcinoma tissue. All receptors derive from a person aged 70 to 85 with invasive lung adenocarcinoma. Some clones in this sample may be carry-over from other donors' samples.

The genes are TRBV11-3 and TRBJ1-1; maybe TRBD1 (6 bases). Germline loops: CDR1 SGHNT, CDR2 YENEEA. The CDR3 runs to 15 residues. V dropped 9 bases and J dropped 4 bases, with 21 bases sitting between them. The CDR3 coding sequence is TGTGCCAGACCGGGGGCCGGGACCAGCGGCACTGAAGCTTTCTTT. This sequence encodes CARPGAGTSGTEAFF.

This clone showed up just once. The rearrangement joins TRBV27 to TRBJ2-6, with 10 bases fitting TRBD1. CDR3 length: 16 amino acids. The V and J ends lost 5 bases and 3 bases, in that order; junction bases with no gene match: 4. Germline values: CDR1 MNHEY, CDR2 SMNVEV (reference sequence). CDR3 nucleotide sequence: TGTGCCAGCAGTAGACAGGGGGCTGTTGGGGCCAACGTCCTGACTTTC. It translates to CASSRQGAVGANVLTF. The full variable domain, with the rest looked up from reference TRBV27 and TRBJ2-6, is EAQVTQNPRYLITVTGKKLTVTCSQNMNHEYMSWYRQDPGLGLRQIYYSMNVEVTDKGDVPEGYKVSRKEKRNFPLILESPSPNQTSLYFCASSRQGAVGANVLTFGAGSRLTVL.

This clone has just one count. The chain has TRBV2 and TRBJ2-7; maybe TRBD1 (5 bases). The CDR3 sequence is 12 residues long. The V gene's germline CDR1 is SNHLY and CDR2 FYNNEI. V was cut by 10 bases and J by 5 bases, with 15 bases left in between. This CDR3 reads CANALQGDEQYF. In DNA, the CDR3 is TGTGCCAACGCCTTGCAGGGTGACGAGCAGTACTTC.

This chain links TRBV6-5 with TRBJ2-3, with D tentatively TRBD2 (5 bases). The V gene lost 2 bases and the J gene lost 4 bases, with 7 bases spanning the gap. The CDR3 length is 13 residues. Per the germline V gene, CDR1 is MNHEY and CDR2 is SVGAGI. This chain's CDR3 is CASSYTRADTQYF. CDR3 bases: TGTGCCAGCAGTTACACTAGGGCAGATACGCAGTATTTT.

This rearrangement joins TRBV4-1 to TRBJ2-4; 7 positions match TRBD2. Germline CDR1 is MGHRA and CDR2 is YSYEKL. V lost 4 bases and J lost 0; bases outside the gene matches: 9. The CDR3 covers 17 residues. CDR3 region: CASSLAPGGLAKNIQYF. The DNA for the CDR3 is TGCGCCAGCAGCCTTGCGCCGGGGGGTCTAGCCAAAAACATTCAGTACTTC.

This clone came up once. The chain carries TRBV4-1 and TRBJ2-2, with D perhaps matching TRBD2 (6 bases). CDR1 is MGHRA and CDR2 is YSYEKL in the germline V gene. This CDR3 has 16 residues. Deletions cut 1 base from V and 5 bases from J, with 14 bases between. CDR3 coding DNA: TGCGCCAGCAGCCAAGTTAGTCTAGCGAGAACCGGGGAGCTGTTTTTT. It specifies CASSQVSLARTGELFF.

The chain carries TRBV28 and TRBJ2-7, with D perhaps matching TRBD2 (6 bases). Germline assignment: CDR1 MDHEN and CDR2 SYDVKM. Trimming took off 1 base at V and 2 bases at J, with 15 bases between the two ends. The CDR3 totals 16 residues. The CDR3 DNA reads TGTGCCAGCAGTTTATTAGCGGACCTCGGACCCTACGAGCAGTACTTC. The encoded protein is CASSLLADLGPYEQYF.

This chain joins TRBV18 and TRBJ2-2; no firm D call. Germline V CDR1 and CDR2: KGHSH, LQKENI. The CDR3 sequence is 14 residues long. V dropped 3 bases and J dropped 7 bases, with 12 bases sitting between them. The CDR3 loop is CASSPLRVGGELFF. Written as DNA, the CDR3 is TGTGCCAGCTCACCTCTAAGGGTCGGCGGGGAGCTGTTTTTT.

The CDR3 sequence is CASGGDSFNEKLFF. CDR3 bases: TGTGCCAGCGGTGGGGACAGTTTTAATGAAAAACTGTTTTTT. The chain is built from TRBV9 and TRBJ1-4; TRBD1 matches at 7 bases. The length of the CDR3 is 14 residues. Per the germline V gene, CDR1 is SGDLS and CDR2 is YYNGEE. The V and J ends lost 7 bases and 4 bases, in that order; junction bases with no gene match: 7.

This chain links TRBV6-1 with TRBJ1-2; D gene ambiguous. Deletions cut 6 bases from V and 0 bases from J, with 11 bases between. The CDR3 has 14 residues. Germline V gives CDR1 MNHNS, CDR2 SASEGT. CDR3 in DNA: TGTGCCAGCAGAATCCGGGAAACTAACTATGGCTACACCTTC. Its translation is CASRIRETNYGYTF.

The rearrangement uses TRBV4-2 and TRBJ2-1; D gene uncertain. Trimming pared 0 bases from V and 10 bases from J, leaving 13 bases between. The CDR3 is 14 residues long. CDR1 LGHNA and CDR2 YNFKEQ come from the germline V gene. The DNA for the CDR3 is TGTGCCAGCAGCCAAGATCCCGGGTCCGCCGAGCAGTTCTTC. Residues: CASSQDPGSAEQFF.

The chain couples TRBV5-6 to TRBJ2-2; TRBD1 matches at 8 bases. Per germline, CDR1 SGHDT and CDR2 YYEEEE. The V gene end was trimmed by 3 bases and the J gene end by 5 bases; junction bases not matched to a gene: 9. The CDR3 is 16 residues long. The CDR3 nucleotides read TGTGCCAGCAGCTCGGACGGACAGGGACGGACCGGGGAGCTGTTTTTT. Translation: CASSSDGQGRTGELFF.

The chain is built from TRBV7-9 and TRBJ1-5; 9 positions match TRBD1. This CDR3 is 14 amino acids long. In germline, CDR1 is SEHNR, CDR2 FQNEAQ (reference sequence). V trimming: 5 bases; J trimming: 9 bases; junction bases outside the gene matches: 8. The CDR3: CASSDGTGLLPQHF. In DNA form, the CDR3 reads TGTGCCAGCAGCGATGGGACAGGGCTGCTGCCCCAGCATTTT.

This chain joins TRBV18 and TRBJ1-1; TRBD1 might be the D (5 bases). The CDR3 is made up of 14 amino acids. V lost 4 bases, J lost 3 bases, and 12 bases lay in between. CDR1 KGHSH and CDR2 LQKENI come from the germline V gene. The DNA of the CDR3 is TGTGCCAGCTCACTCCGGGACGGGGACACTGAAGCTTTCTTT. Its protein product is CASSLRDGDTEAFF.